The entry that follows covers one T cell receptor beta chain sequence. Antigen specificity is unknown. V shed 0 bases and J shed 11 bases, with 16 bases lying between them. CDR3 length equals 14 residues. Germline V gene data show CDR1 as ENHRY and CDR2 as SYGVKD. The sample is drawn from a study of T cell responses to AZD1222 COVID-19 vaccine. At the level of the study: Second doses at about 4 or about 12 weeks were pooled.

Study-level points and caveats: Spike-specific TCR breadth and depth went up after people got two AZD1222 doses. Clonal diversity may have been underestimated, and the donors were mostly white British, with more females than males. All repertoire sampling was performed exclusively after the peak T cell response.

The repertoire was sequenced with immunoSEQ multiplex PCR; TCRdb's copy has only in-frame clones and lacks some. In the table there are about 140,000 clones, 88% of which are singletons. V usage is TRBV10-3 and J usage is TRBJ1-1, with a possible D match to TRBD1 (6 bases). The TCR sequence derives from an adult in good health. The specimen comprised peripheral blood, sampled on day 0 of AZD1222 vaccination. DNA of the CDR3: TGTGCCATCAGTGAGTCGACACAGGGAAATGTCGCTTTCTTT. Residues: CAISESTQGNVAFF.